These 10 T cell receptor beta chains originate from one sample sequenced in a study of blood T cell repertoires in COVID-19. Method: immunoSEQ multiplex PCR; TCRdb's copy keeps in-frame clones and lacks some. This sample has 120,000 to 150,000 clones, with more than 80% found just once. What was sequenced was peripheral blood. Receptors originate from a woman aged 80 or over in a cohort sampled during active or convalescent COVID-19.

The chain carries TRBV5-1 and TRBJ2-5, with a possible D match to TRBD2 (5 bases). The DNA end is more similar to TRBJ2-7, so the J call may be wrong. Germline CDR1 and CDR2: SGHRS and YFSETQ. The CDR3 is made up of 15 amino acids. The CDR3 sequence is CASSPDSRSSYEQYF. The CDR3 nucleotides read TGCGCCAGCAGCCCGGACTCCCGGAGCTCCTACGAGCAGTACTTC.

The chain has TRBV19 and TRBJ2-7; 9 bases fit TRBD1. The CDR3 is 15 amino acids. The trim removed 3 bases at V and 1 base at J, leaving 4 bases unmatched. Germline lookup yields CDR1 LNHDA and CDR2 SQIVND (reference sequence). CDR3 in amino acids: CASSMQGQGSYEQYF. The CDR3 DNA is TGTGCCAGTAGTATGCAGGGACAGGGATCCTACGAGCAGTACTTC. Full variable domain (rest looked up from reference TRBV19 and TRBJ2-7): DGGITQSPKYLFRKEGQNVTLSCEQNLNHDAMYWYRQDPGQGLRLIYYSQIVNDFQKGDIAEGYSVSREKKESFPLTVTSAQKNPTAFYLCASSMQGQGSYEQYFGPGTRLTVT.

The chain carries TRBV7-9 and TRBJ1-2; D is undetermined. In germline, CDR1 is SEHNR, CDR2 FQNEAQ (reference sequence). The CDR3 runs 14 residues. V was clipped by 4 bases and J by 7 bases, with 16 bases between them. CDR3 DNA: TGTGCCAGCAGCTCCCAACTCCTCCGCGGTGGCTACACCTTC. Its translation is CASSSQLLRGGYTF.

The V call is TRBV5-1, the J call TRBJ1-2, with D possibly TRBD1 on 6 matching bases. Germline-derived CDR1 and CDR2 are SGHRS and YFSETQ. The CDR3 consists of 14 residues. V lost 6 bases to trimming and J lost 2 bases, with 14 bases between them. CDR3 protein: CASKAGHLNYGYTF. CDR3 in DNA: TGCGCCAGCAAAGCGGGACATTTGAACTATGGCTACACCTTC.

A few counts support this clone. This sequence joins TRBV5-1 and TRBJ2-6; D is perhaps TRBD2 (6 bases). Germline lookup yields CDR1 SGHRS and CDR2 YFSETQ. With 4 bases removed from V and 4 bases from J, the gap between germline ends came to 12 bases. This CDR3 comprises 15 residues. The CDR3 reads CASSIGGAGANVLTF. CDR3 in DNA: TGCGCCAGCAGCATCGGCGGGGCCGGGGCCAACGTCCTGACTTTC.

The chain combines TRBV18 with TRBJ2-2; 7 nucleotides agree with TRBD2. CDR1 is KGHSH, CDR2 LQKENI, per germline. With V trimmed by 0 bases and J by 6 bases, 7 bases remained unmatched. The CDR3 runs 16 residues. As DNA, the CDR3 is TGTGCCAGCTCACCACCGACTAGCCCGGGGGCCGGGGAGCTGTTTTTT. Its protein is CASSPPTSPGAGELFF.

This chain uses TRBV4-2 with TRBJ1-2; D unclear. The CDR3 has 15 residues. CDR1 is LGHNA and CDR2 is YNFKEQ in the germline V gene. Trimming pared 3 bases from V and 8 bases from J, leaving 19 bases between. This CDR3 is CASSHDLEGGSGYTF. CDR3 in DNA: TGTGCCAGCAGCCACGACCTGGAAGGCGGTAGCGGCTACACCTTC.

The gene calls are TRBV3-1 (or the pseudogene TRBV3-2) and TRBJ2-3, with 8 nucleotides matching TRBD2. With V trimmed by 4 bases and J by 3 bases, 6 bases remained unmatched. Germline CDR1 and CDR2: LGHDT and YNNKEL (reference sequence). There are 15 residues in the CDR3. CDR3 loop: CASSPGVAGTDTQYF. The CDR3 DNA follows: TGTGCCAGCAGCCCCGGCGTAGCGGGGACAGATACGCAGTATTTT.

V is TRBV19 and J is TRBJ2-1; TRBD1 matches at 11 bases. J lost 7 bases, V lost 6 bases, and 5 bases had no gene match. The germline V gene encodes CDR1 LNHDA and CDR2 SQIVND (reference sequence). This CDR3 has 14 amino acids. This CDR3 reads CASSPDRGRNEQFF. The CDR3 DNA sequence: TGTGCCAGTAGCCCGGACAGGGGGCGGAATGAGCAGTTCTTC.

This chain links TRBV7-3 with TRBJ2-3, with 11 nucleotides matching TRBD2. The CDR3 contains 16 residues. Germline CDR1 is SGHTA and CDR2 is FQGTGA. V lost 2 bases, J lost 4 bases, and 5 bases stayed unmatched. The chain's CDR3 is CASSLGSGGESDTQYF. In DNA form, the CDR3 reads TGTGCCAGCAGCTTAGGTAGCGGGGGGGAATCAGATACGCAGTATTTT.